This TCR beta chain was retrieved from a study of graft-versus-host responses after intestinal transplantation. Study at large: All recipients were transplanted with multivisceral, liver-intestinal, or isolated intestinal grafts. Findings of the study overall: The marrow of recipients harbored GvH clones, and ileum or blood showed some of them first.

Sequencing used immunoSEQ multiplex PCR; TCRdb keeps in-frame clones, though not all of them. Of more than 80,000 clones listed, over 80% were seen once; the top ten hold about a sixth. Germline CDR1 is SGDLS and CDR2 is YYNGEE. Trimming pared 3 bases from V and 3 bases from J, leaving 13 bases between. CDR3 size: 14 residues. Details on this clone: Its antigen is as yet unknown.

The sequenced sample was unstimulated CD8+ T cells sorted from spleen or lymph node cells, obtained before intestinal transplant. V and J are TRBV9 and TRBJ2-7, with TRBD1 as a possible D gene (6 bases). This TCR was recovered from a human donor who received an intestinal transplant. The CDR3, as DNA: TGTGCCAGCAGCGCCCGGGACACTGACTACGAGCAGTACTTC. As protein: CASSARDTDYEQYF.